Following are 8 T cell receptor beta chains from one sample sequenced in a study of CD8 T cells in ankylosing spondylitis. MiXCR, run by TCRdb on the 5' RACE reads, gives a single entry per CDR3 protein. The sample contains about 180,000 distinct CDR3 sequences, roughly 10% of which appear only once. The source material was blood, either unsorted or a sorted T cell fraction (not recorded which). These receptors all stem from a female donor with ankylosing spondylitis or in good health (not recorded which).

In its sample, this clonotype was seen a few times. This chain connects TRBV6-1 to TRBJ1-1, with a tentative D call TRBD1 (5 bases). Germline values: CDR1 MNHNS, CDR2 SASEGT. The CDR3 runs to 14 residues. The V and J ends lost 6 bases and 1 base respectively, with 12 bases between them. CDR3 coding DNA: TGTGCCAGCAGCTCACCCAGGGAGAACACTGAAGCTTTCTTT. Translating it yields CASSSPRENTEAFF.

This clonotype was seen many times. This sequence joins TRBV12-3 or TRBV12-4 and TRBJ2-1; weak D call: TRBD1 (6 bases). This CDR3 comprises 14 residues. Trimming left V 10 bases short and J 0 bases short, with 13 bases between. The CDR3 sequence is CATRDTHSYNEQFF. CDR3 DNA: TGTGCCACCAGGGACACCCACTCCTACAATGAGCAGTTCTTC.

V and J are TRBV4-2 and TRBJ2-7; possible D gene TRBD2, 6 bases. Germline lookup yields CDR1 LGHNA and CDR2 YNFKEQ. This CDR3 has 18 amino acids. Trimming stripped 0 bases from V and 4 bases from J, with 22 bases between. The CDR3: CASSQDWEESSSGYEQYF. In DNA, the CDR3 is TGTGCCAGCAGCCAAGATTGGGAGGAATCGTCCTCTGGGTACGAGCAGTACTTC.

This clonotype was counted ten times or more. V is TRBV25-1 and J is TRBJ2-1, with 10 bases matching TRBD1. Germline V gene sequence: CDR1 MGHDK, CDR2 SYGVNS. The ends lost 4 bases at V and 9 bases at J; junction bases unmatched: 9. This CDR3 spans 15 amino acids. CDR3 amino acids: CASSATGTGASEQFF. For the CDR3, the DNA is TGTGCCAGCAGTGCTACCGGGACAGGGGCTTCTGAGCAGTTCTTC.

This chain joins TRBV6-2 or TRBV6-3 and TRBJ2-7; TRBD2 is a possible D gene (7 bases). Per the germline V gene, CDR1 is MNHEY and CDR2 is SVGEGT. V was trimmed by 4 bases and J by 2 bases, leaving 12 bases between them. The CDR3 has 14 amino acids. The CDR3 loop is CASSSKGGAYEQYF. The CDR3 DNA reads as TGTGCCAGCAGTTCAAAAGGGGGGGCCTACGAGCAGTACTTC.

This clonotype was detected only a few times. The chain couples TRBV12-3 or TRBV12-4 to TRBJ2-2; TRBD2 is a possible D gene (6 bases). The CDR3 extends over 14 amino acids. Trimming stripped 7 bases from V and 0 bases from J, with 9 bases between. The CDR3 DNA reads TGTGCCAGCACAGGCGGGGCGAACACCGGGGAGCTGTTTTTT. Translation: CASTGGANTGELFF.

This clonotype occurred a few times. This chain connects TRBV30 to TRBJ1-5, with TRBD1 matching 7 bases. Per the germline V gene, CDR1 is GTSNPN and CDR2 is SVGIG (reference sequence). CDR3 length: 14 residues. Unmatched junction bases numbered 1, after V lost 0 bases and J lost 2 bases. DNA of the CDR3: TGTGCCTGGAGTGTTACAGGGGGCAATCAGCCCCAGCATTTT. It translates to CAWSVTGGNQPQHF.

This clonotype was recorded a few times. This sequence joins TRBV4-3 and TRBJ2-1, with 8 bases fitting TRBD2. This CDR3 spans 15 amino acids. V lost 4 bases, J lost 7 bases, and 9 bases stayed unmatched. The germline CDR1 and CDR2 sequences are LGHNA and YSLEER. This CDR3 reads CASSPLREGLNEQFF. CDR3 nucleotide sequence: TGCGCCAGCAGCCCCCTCCGGGAGGGCTTAAATGAGCAGTTCTTC.